This T cell receptor (beta chain) derives from a study of OX40 agonist ivuxolimab in advanced cancers. Study summary: Ivuxolimab is a fully human IgG2 antibody that activates OX40 (CD134). Three dose-escalation patients had partial responses: one with hepatocellular carcinoma and two with cutaneous melanoma. Study outcomes and limitations: In general, CD8+ T cells held more expanded clones than CD4+ did, on average.

Libraries were prepared by immunoSEQ multiplex PCR; TCRdb keeps only in-frame clonotypes and omits some of them. Of 84,000 or so clones in the sample, approximately 90% were seen once. The CDR3 is 18 amino acids. Trimming stripped 6 bases from V and 3 bases from J, with 26 bases between. Looked up from germline, CDR1 is MDHEN and CDR2 is SYDVKM. As to this clone: No antigen is known for it.

This chain joins TRBV28 and TRBJ1-1; tentatively, D is TRBD1 (6 bases). This TCR derives from an adult with an advanced solid tumor such as melanoma, head and neck, liver or kidney cancer. This specimen was CD4+ or CD8+ T cells sorted from blood, taken in a trial of the OX40 agonist ivuxolimab. The CDR3 nucleotides read TGTGCCAGCAGACGCCTTACCACAACCCGGGGGGCTGACACTGAAGCTTTCTTT. Residues: CASRRLTTTRGADTEAFF.